A single sample is the source of the 10 T cell receptor beta chains below, sequenced in a study of response to subunit inactivated influenza vaccine. Using its own MiXCR run on the RT-PCR reads, TCRdb lists one record per CDR3 protein. Seen here are approximately 490,000 distinct CDR3 sequences, around 7.7% observed once, and the top ten hold around 12%. The sequences come from PBMCs from blood, collected about 23 months after vaccination. The receptors here all came from a man aged 50 to 69 who received an inactivated influenza vaccine.

This clonotype was seen a handful of times. The CDR3 is CSARVPLTPWGGKDTQYF. The CDR3 DNA reads TGCAGTGCTAGAGTTCCTTTGACCCCATGGGGCGGAAAAGATACGCAGTATTTT. The V gene is TRBV20-1, the J gene TRBJ2-3; D might be TRBD1 (5 bases). CDR3 length equals 18 residues. V was clipped by 1 base and J by 5 bases, with 25 bases between them. The germline gives CDR1 DFQATT, CDR2 SNEGSKA (reference sequence).

This clonotype turned up a few times. The V gene is TRBV7-8, the J gene TRBJ1-4; D is unresolved. CDR1 SGHVS and CDR2 FQNEAQ come from the germline V gene. V lost 7 bases, J lost 2 bases, and 8 bases lay in between. CDR3 length: 13 residues. This CDR3 reads CASTRATNEKLFF. CDR3 DNA sequence: TGTGCCAGCACGAGGGCGACTAATGAAAAACTGTTTTTT.

Ten or more counts support this clonotype. The rearrangement links TRBV30 to TRBJ2-7; D gene uncertain. CDR1 is GTSNPN, CDR2 SVGIG, per germline (reference sequence). This CDR3 has 14 amino acids. V lost 4 bases to trimming and J lost 2 bases, with 15 bases between them. CDR3 bases: TGTGCCTGGATACCGCTTCTTCCCCCCTACGAGCAGTACTTC. Residues: CAWIPLLPPYEQYF.

This rearrangement joins TRBV3-1 to TRBJ2-3; D is uncertain. The CDR3 sequence is 14 residues long. V was cut by 1 base and J by 0 bases, with 5 bases left in between. In germline, CDR1 is LGHDT, CDR2 YNNKEL (reference sequence). The CDR3 DNA sequence: TGTGCCAGCAGCCAAGCCTCGAGCACAGATACGCAGTATTTT. Its protein is CASSQASSTDTQYF.

This clonotype showed up just a few times. This chain joins TRBV20-1 and TRBJ2-5; possibly TRBD2 for D (5 bases). V lost 5 bases, J lost 4 bases, and 14 bases lay in between. The CDR3 is 13 amino acids. Germline values: CDR1 DFQATT, CDR2 SNEGSKA (reference sequence). DNA of the CDR3: TGCAGTGCTTGGGAGTTAATGGGAGAGACCCAGTACTTC. Residues: CSAWELMGETQYF.

Only a few counts were recorded for this clonotype. This rearrangement joins TRBV6-5 to TRBJ1-1, with 8 bases identical to TRBD1. The CDR3 has 15 amino acids. After removal of 0 bases from V and 1 base from J, the junction contained 1 base not matched to a gene. Germline V lookup: CDR1 MNHEY, CDR2 SVGAGI. The CDR3 coding sequence is TGTGCCAGCAGTTACTCGCAGGGGGCGAACACTGAAGCTTTCTTT. Translated: CASSYSQGANTEAFF.

V usage is TRBV9 and J usage is TRBJ2-5; D is unresolved. The length of the CDR3 is 13 residues. Trimming cost V 1 base and J 5 bases, with 9 bases left between them. Germline CDR1 reads SGDLS; CDR2 reads YYNGEE. CDR3 region: CASSVRDLETQYF. DNA for the CDR3: TGTGCCAGCAGCGTAAGGGATTTGGAGACCCAGTACTTC.

This clonotype was seen only a few times. The rearrangement joins TRBV5-6 to TRBJ1-3; TRBD1 might be the D (6 bases). The CDR3 is made up of 16 amino acids. V lost 4 bases, J lost 0 bases, and 14 bases lay in between. CDR1 and CDR2 from the germline V gene are SGHDT and YYEEEE. The CDR3 reads CASSVTGLNSGNTIYF. CDR3 nucleotides: TGTGCCAGCAGCGTTACAGGGCTCAACTCTGGAAACACCATATATTTT.

This clonotype came up many times. The rearrangement joins TRBV11-3 to TRBJ2-2; TRBD2 matches at 15 bases. Per germline, CDR1 SGHNT and CDR2 YENEEA. There are 18 residues in the CDR3. The ends lost 7 bases at V and 4 bases at J; junction bases unmatched: 10. The CDR3 DNA follows: TGTGCCAGCACCCCTGGACTAGCGGGGGGGCGAGGCACCGGGGAGCTGTTTTTT. Protein: CASTPGLAGGRGTGELFF.

This clonotype was seen at least ten times. The chain is built from TRBV7-8 and TRBJ2-1, with unresolved D. In germline, CDR1 is SGHVS, CDR2 FQNEAQ. The V end lost 1 base, the J end lost 6 bases, and 7 bases lay between the germline ends. The CDR3 covers 13 residues. CDR3 DNA: TGTGCCAGCAGCTTAGGGGTGGGCAATGAGCAGTTCTTC. Its translation: CASSLGVGNEQFF. The whole variable domain, remainder taken from reference TRBV7-8 and TRBJ2-1, is GAGVSQSPRYKVAKRGQDVALRCDPISGHVSLFWYQQALGQGPEFLTYFQNEAQLDKSGLPSDRFFAERPEGSVSTLKIQRTQQEDSAVYLCASSLGVGNEQFFGPGTRLTVL.